Listed below are T cell receptor beta chains from one sample, sequenced in a study of tumor-infiltrating lymphocytes in oesophageal squamous cell carcinoma. One entry per CDR3 protein, called by TCRdb with MiXCR from the PCR reads. The table has about 21,000 distinct CDR3 sequences, roughly two fifths seen once; the top ten hold approximately 40%. The source material was esophageal tumor tissue. The receptors were sampled from a male donor with esophageal squamous cell carcinoma. Both conserved end residues are part of each CDR3. D genes are given only for firm matches. The listing skips clone size in some rows; elsewhere it reads once, few, many or a size class.

>-|TRBV11-2|TRBJ2-2|-
CASSFMTGELFF
TGTGCCAGCAGCTTCATGACCGGGGAGCTGTTTTTT
>-|TRBV6-6|TRBJ1-2|TRBD1
CASSYPGTDYGYTF
TGTGCCAGCAGTTACCCCGGGACAGACTATGGCTACACCTTC
>many|TRBV27|TRBJ2-7|-
CARSSMRRQYF
TGTGCCAGATCTTCTATGCGGCGGCAGTACTTC
>-|TRBV7-6|TRBJ2-7|TRBD1
CASSFPGQGGEQYF
TGTGCCAGCAGCTTCCCGGGACAGGGAGGCGAGCAGTACTTC
>-|TRBV7-3|TRBJ2-5|-
CASSLSGAGETQYF
TGTGCCAGCAGCCTGTCGGGGGCGGGGGAGACCCAGTACTTC
>-|TRBV7-3|TRBJ2-7|-
CASSRAGGYEQYF
TGTGCCAGCAGCCGCGCCGGGGGCTACGAGCAGTACTTC
>few|TRBV18|TRBJ2-1|TRBD2
CASSPGGSSYNEQFF
TGTGCCAGCTCACCAGGCGGGAGCTCCTACAATGAGCAGTTCTTC
>few|TRBV7-3|TRBJ2-1|-
CASSLTVSSYNEQFF
TGTGCCAGCAGCTTAACTGTAAGCTCCTACAATGAGCAGTTCTTC
>-|TRBV11-1|TRBJ2-1|TRBD2
CASSFRGLRGGSYNEQFF
TGTGCCAGCAGCTTTAGGGGGTTGCGCGGGGGGTCCTACAATGAGCAGTTCTTC
>medium-sized|TRBV27|TRBJ1-6|-
CASRMDSFNSPLHF
TGTGCCAGCAGGATGGACAGTTTTAATTCACCCCTCCACTTT
>-|TRBV7-3|TRBJ2-1|TRBD2
CASSLRPSGAGYNEQFF
TGTGCCAGCAGCTTAAGGCCTAGCGGGGCCGGATACAATGAGCAGTTCTTC